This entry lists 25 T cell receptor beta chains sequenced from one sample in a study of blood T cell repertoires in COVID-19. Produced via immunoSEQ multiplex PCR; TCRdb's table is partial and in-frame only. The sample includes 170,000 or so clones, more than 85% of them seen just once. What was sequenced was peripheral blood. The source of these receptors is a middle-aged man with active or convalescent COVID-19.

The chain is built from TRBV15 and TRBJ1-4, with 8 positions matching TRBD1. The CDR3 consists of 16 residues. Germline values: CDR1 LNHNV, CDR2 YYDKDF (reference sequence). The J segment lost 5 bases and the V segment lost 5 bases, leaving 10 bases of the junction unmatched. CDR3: CATSRQYRGRNEKLFF. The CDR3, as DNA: TGTGCCACCAGCCGGCAGTACAGGGGGAGGAATGAAAAACTGTTTTTT.

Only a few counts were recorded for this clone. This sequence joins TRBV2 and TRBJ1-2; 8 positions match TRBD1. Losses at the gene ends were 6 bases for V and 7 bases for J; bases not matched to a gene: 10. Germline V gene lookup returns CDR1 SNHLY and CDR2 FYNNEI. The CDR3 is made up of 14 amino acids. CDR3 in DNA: TGTGCCAGCAGGGCCCCCCAGGGGGCTTTTGGCTACACCTTC. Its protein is CASRAPQGAFGYTF.

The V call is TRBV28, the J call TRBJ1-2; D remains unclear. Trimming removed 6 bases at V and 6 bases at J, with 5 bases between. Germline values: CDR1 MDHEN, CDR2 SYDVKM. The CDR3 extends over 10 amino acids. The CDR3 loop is CASRAHGYTF. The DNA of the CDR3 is TGTGCCAGCAGGGCTCATGGCTACACCTTC.

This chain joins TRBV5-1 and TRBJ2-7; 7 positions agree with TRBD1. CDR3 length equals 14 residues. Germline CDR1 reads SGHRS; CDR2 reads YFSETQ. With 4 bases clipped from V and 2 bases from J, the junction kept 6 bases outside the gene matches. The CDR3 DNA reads TGCGCCAGCAGCGGGCTTCAGGGGGCCTACGAGCAGTACTTC. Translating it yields CASSGLQGAYEQYF.

CDR3 coding DNA: TGTGCCACCGGGGGGGGATATGGCTACACCTTC. Residues: CATGGGYGYTF. This chain connects TRBV10-3 to TRBJ1-2; maybe TRBD1 (5 bases). The V end lost 10 bases, the J end lost 5 bases, and 11 bases lay between the germline ends. The CDR3 length is 11 residues. Germline V gives CDR1 ENHRY, CDR2 SYGVKD.

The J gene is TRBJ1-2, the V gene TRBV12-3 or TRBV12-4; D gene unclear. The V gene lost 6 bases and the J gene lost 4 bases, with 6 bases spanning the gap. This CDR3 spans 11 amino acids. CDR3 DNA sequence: TGTGCCAGCAGCCGGAGCTATGGCTACACCTTC. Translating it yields CASSRSYGYTF.

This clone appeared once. The DNA for the CDR3 is TGCGCCAGCAGCTTGGACAGGGGGTCCGATCAGCCCCAGCATTTT. As protein: CASSLDRGSDQPQHF. The V call is TRBV5-1, the J call TRBJ1-5, with TRBD1 matching 8 bases. CDR3 length: 15 amino acids. CDR1 SGHRS and CDR2 YFSETQ come from the germline V gene. The trim removed 0 bases at V and 5 bases at J, leaving 4 bases unmatched.

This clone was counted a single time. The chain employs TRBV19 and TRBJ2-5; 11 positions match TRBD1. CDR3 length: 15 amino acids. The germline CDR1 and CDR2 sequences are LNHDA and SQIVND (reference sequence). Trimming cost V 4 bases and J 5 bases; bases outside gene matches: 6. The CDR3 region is CASSNPGQGGETQYF. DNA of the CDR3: TGTGCCAGTAGTAATCCGGGACAGGGGGGGGAGACCCAGTACTTC.

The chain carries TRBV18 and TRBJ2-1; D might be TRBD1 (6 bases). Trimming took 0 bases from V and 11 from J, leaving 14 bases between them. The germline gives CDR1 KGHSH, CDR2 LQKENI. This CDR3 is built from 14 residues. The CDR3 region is CASSPPEQGVKQFF. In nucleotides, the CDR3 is TGTGCCAGCTCACCACCGGAACAGGGCGTTAAGCAGTTCTTC.

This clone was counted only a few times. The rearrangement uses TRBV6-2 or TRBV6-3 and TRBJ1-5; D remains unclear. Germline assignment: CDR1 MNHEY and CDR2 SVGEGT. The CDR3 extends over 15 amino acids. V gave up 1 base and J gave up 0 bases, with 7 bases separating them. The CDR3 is CASSYFSVSNQPQHF. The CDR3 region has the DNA TGTGCCAGCAGTTACTTTTCAGTTAGCAATCAGCCCCAGCATTTT.

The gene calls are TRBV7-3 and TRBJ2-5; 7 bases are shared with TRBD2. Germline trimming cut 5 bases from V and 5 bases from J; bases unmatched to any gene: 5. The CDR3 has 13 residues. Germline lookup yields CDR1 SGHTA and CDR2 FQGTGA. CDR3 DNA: TGTGCCAGCAGCAAAACTAGCGCGGAGACCCAGTACTTC. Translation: CASSKTSAETQYF.

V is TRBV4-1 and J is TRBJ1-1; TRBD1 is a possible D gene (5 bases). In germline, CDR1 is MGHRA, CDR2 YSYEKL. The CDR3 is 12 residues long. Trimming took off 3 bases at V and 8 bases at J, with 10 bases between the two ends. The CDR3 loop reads CASSQTRDEAFF. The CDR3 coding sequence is TGCGCCAGCAGCCAGACTAGGGACGAAGCTTTCTTT.

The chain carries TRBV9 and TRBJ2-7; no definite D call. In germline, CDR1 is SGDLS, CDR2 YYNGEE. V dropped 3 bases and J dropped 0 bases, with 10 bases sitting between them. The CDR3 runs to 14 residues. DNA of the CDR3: TGTGCCAGCAGCGCCGCGGCCAGCTCCTACGAGCAGTACTTC. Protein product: CASSAAASSYEQYF.

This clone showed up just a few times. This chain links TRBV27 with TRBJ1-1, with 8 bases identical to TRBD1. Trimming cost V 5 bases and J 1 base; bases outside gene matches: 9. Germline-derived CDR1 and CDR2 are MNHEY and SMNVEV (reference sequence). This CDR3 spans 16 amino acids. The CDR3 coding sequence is TGTGCCAGCAGTGCAGGGACAGGAGGCGCGAACACTGAAGCTTTCTTT. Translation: CASSAGTGGANTEAFF.

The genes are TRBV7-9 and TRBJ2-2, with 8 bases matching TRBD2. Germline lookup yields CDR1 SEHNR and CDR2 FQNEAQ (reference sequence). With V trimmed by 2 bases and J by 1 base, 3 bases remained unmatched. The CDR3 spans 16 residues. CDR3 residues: CASSLRGGENTGELFF. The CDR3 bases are TGTGCCAGCAGCTTACGGGGGGGCGAGAACACCGGGGAGCTGTTTTTT.

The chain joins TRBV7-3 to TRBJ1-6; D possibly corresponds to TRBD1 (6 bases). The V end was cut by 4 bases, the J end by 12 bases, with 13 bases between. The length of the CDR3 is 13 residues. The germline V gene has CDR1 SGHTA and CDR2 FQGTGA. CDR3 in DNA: TGTGCCAGCAGCTCCTCACAGGGTCGACCCCTCCACTTT. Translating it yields CASSSSQGRPLHF.

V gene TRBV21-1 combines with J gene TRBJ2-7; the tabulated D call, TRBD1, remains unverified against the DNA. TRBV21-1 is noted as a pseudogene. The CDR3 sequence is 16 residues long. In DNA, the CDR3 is TGTGCCAGCAGCACACGGTGGGATTGGACAGACTACGAGCAGTACTTC. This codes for CASSTRWDWTDYEQYF.

CDR3 sequence: CASTSRAGNTIYF. The CDR3 nucleotides read TGTGCCAGTACGAGCAGGGCTGGAAACACCATATATTTT. The chain carries TRBV19 and TRBJ1-3, with D perhaps matching TRBD1 (5 bases). The CDR3 is 13 residues long. The germline V and J ends were trimmed by 7 bases and 2 bases, with 9 bases remaining between them. In germline, CDR1 is LNHDA, CDR2 SQIVND (reference sequence).

The CDR3 reads CAWGTGGNSPLHF. Here the CDR3 DNA reads TGTGCCTGGGGGACAGGGGGAAATTCACCCCTCCACTTT. V is TRBV30 and J is TRBJ1-6; 11 bases are shared with TRBD1. V lost 5 bases, J lost 7 bases, and 1 base stayed unmatched. Germline values: CDR1 GTSNPN, CDR2 SVGIG (reference sequence). The CDR3 totals 13 residues.

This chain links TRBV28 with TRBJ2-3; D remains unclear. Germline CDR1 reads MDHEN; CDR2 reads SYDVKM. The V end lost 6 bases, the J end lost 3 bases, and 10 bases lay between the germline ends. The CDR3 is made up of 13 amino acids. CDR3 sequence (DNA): TGTGCCAGCAGCTCAGACTTTACAGATACGCAGTATTTT. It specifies CASSSDFTDTQYF.

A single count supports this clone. DNA for the CDR3: TGTGCCAGCAGCATAAATACAGGCCTAAACACTGAAGCTTTCTTT. Amino acid sequence: CASSINTGLNTEAFF. This chain links TRBV13 with TRBJ1-1; perhaps TRBD1 as D (5 bases). The CDR3 runs 15 residues. Germline CDR1 reads PRHDT; CDR2 reads FYEKMQ (reference sequence). Trimming cost V 5 bases and J 2 bases, with 15 bases left between them.

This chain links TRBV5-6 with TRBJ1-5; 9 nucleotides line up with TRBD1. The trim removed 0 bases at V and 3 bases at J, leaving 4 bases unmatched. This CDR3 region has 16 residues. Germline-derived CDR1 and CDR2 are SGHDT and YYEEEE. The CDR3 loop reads CASSLEGQGDNQPQHF. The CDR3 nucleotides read TGTGCCAGCAGCTTGGAGGGACAGGGAGACAATCAGCCCCAGCATTTT.

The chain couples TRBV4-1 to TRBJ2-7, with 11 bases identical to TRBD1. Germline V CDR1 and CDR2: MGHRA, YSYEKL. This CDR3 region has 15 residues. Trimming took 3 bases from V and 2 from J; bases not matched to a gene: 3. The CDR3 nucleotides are TGCGCCAGCAGCCACGGGACAGGGGGTCCCTACGAGCAGTACTTC. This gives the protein CASSHGTGGPYEQYF.

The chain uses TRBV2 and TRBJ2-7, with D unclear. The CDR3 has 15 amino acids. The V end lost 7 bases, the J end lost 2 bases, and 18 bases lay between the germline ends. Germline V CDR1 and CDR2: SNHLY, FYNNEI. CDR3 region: CASKRSAEPTYEQYF. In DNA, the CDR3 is TGTGCCAGCAAGAGGTCGGCGGAACCCACCTACGAGCAGTACTTC.

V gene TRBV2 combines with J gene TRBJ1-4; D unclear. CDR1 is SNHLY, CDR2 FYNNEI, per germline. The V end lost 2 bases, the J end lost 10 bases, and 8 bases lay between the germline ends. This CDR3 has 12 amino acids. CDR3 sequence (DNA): TGTGCCAGCAGTGAACTTTCCCGAAAACTGTTTTTT. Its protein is CASSELSRKLFF.